This T cell receptor (beta chain) was retrieved from a study of T-cell reconstitution after alpha-beta-depleted transplantation in children. Library preparation (for TCRbeta) was performed with unique molecular identifiers. TCRdb passed the PCR reads through MiXCR, listing each CDR3 protein once. Among roughly 500,000 distinct CDR3 sequences, about 33% were seen once, and the ten largest hold 2% to 3%. The germline V gene encodes CDR1 MNHEY and CDR2 SMNVEV (reference sequence). Trimming shortened V by 5 bases and J by 4 bases, and 17 bases separated the two germline ends. The CDR3 runs 15 residues. This specimen consisted of PBMCs from the stem cell graft donor, obtained from the stem cell graft. The chain links TRBV27 to TRBJ1-1, with D perhaps matching TRBD1 (5 bases). This receptor was identified in a human donor who donated a stem cell graft to a child with aplastic anemia. The CDR3 region is CASSRNQGIGTEAFF. The CDR3 DNA reads as TGTGCCAGCAGTCGTAATCAGGGTATTGGCACTGAAGCTTTCTTT.